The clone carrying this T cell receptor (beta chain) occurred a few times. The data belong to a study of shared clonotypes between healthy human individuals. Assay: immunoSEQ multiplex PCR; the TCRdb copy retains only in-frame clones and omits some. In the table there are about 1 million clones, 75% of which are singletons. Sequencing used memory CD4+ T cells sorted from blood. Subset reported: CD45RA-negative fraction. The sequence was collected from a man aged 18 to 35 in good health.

The DNA of the CDR3 is TGTGCCAGCAGGAGGGACAGGGTTAGTTCACCCCTCCACTTT. It codes for CASRRDRVSSPLHF. The chain carries TRBV2 and TRBJ1-6, with TRBD1 identical over 9 bases. J lost 9 bases, V lost 6 bases, and 6 bases had no gene match. The germline V gene encodes CDR1 SNHLY and CDR2 FYNNEI. CDR3 size: 14 residues. The entire variable domain, with the rest obtained from reference TRBV2 and TRBJ1-6, is as follows: EPEVTQTPSHQVTQMGQEVILRCVPISNHLYFYWYRQILGQKVEFLVSFYNNEISEKSEIFDDQFSVERPDGSNFTLKIRSTKLEDSAMYFCASRRDRVSSPLHFGNGTRLTVT.